The T cell receptor (beta chain) under discussion was sequenced for a study of blood T cell repertoires in COVID-19. Study-wide context: There were acute and convalescent COVID-19 samples, and they came from the United States, Italy and Spain.

Germline V gene lookup returns CDR1 SGHNT and CDR2 YYREEE (reference sequence). This CDR3 is 13 amino acids long. Method: immunoSEQ multiplex PCR; TCRdb's copy keeps in-frame clones and lacks some. The sample records 250,000 or so clones, roughly 85% being singletons. The clonotype was recovered from a woman aged 50 to 60 who had been exposed to COVID-19. The source material was PBMCs or T cells enriched from blood (not recorded which). The V call is TRBV5-4, the J call TRBJ2-7; perhaps TRBD2 as D (6 bases). CDR3 DNA sequence: TGTGTCGCCTCGGCGGGGAACTCCTACGAGCAGTACTTC. As protein: CVASAGNSYEQYF.